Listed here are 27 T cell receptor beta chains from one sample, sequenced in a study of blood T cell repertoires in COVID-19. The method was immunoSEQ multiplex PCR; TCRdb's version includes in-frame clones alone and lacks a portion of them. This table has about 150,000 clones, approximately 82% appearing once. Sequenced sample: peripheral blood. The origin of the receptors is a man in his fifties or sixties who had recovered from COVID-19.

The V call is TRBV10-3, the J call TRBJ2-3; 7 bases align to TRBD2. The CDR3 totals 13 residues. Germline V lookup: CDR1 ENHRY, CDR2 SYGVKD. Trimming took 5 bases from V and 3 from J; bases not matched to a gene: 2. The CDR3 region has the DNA TGTGCCATCAGTCCCGGGGGGACAGATACGCAGTATTTT. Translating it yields CAISPGGTDTQYF.

CDR3 in amino acids: CASSQAQGNQPQHF. DNA for the CDR3: TGTGCCAGCAGCCAAGCACAGGGTAACCAGCCCCAGCATTTT. V gene TRBV3-1 (or the pseudogene TRBV3-2) combines with J gene TRBJ1-5, with D possibly TRBD1 on 6 matching bases. The CDR3 extends over 14 amino acids. V dropped 1 base and J dropped 7 bases, with 11 bases sitting between them. Per the germline V gene, CDR1 is LGHDT and CDR2 is YNNKEL (reference sequence).

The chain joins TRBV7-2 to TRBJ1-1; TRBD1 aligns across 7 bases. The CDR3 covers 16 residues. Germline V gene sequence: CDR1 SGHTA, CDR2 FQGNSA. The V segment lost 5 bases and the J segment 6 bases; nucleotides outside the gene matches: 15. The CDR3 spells CASSPPGTGDNAEAFF. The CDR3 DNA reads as TGTGCCAGCAGCCCGCCGGGCACAGGGGATAACGCTGAAGCTTTCTTT.

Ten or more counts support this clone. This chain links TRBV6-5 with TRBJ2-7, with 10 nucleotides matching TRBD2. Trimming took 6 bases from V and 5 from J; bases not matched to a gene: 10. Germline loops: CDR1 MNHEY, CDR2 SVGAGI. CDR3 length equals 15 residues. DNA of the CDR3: TGTGCCAGCAGGGATCAACTAGCGGGGCCCCACGAGCAGTACTTC. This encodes CASRDQLAGPHEQYF.

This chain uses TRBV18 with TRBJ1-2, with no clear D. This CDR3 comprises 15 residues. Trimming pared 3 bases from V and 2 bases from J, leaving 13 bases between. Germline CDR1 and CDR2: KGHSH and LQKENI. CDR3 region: CASSPDLSANYGYTF. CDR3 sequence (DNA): TGTGCCAGCTCACCTGATTTATCAGCGAACTATGGCTACACCTTC.

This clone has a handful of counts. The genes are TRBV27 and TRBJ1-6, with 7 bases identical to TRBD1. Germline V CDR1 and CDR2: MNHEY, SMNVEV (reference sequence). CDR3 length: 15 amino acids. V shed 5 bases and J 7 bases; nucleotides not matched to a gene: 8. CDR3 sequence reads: CASSLLGQVNSPLHF. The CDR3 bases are TGTGCCAGCAGTCTCCTCGGACAGGTCAATTCACCCCTCCACTTT.

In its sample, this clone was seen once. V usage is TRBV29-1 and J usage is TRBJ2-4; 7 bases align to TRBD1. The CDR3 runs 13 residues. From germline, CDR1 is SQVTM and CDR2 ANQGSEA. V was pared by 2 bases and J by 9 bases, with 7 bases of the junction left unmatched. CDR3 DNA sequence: TGCAGCGTTGAACGGGACAGCGCTTCCATTCAGTACTTC. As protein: CSVERDSASIQYF.

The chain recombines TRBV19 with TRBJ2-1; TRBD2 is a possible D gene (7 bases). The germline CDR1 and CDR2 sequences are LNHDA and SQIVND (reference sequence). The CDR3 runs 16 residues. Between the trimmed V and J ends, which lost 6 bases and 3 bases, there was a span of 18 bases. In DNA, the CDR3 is TGTGCCAGTAGCTTGGGGGGCCAGCGGGGCTACAATGAGCAGTTCTTC. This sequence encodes CASSLGGQRGYNEQFF.

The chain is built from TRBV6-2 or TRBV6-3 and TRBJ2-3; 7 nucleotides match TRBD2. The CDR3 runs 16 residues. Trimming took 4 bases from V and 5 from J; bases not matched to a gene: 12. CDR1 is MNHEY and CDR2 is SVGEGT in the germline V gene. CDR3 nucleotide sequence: TGTGCCAGCAGTTCCCCGCTAGCGGCCCCCAGAGATACGCAGTATTTT. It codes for CASSSPLAAPRDTQYF.

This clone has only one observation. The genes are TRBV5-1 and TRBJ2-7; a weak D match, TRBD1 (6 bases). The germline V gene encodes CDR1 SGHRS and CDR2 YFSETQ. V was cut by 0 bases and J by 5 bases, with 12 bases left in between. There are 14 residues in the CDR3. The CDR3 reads CASSLGGRFDEQYF. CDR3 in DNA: TGCGCCAGCAGCTTGGGGGGGCGTTTCGACGAGCAGTACTTC.

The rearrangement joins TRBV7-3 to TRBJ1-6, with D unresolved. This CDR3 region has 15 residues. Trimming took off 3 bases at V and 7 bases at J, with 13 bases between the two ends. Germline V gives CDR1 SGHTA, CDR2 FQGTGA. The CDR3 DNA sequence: TGTGCCAGCAGCTTCCTTGGCGGGGTGAATTCACCCCTCCACTTT. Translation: CASSFLGGVNSPLHF.

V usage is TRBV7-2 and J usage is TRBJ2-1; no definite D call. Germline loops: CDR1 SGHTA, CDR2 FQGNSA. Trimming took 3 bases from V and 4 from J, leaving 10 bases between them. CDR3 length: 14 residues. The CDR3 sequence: CASSFLSRYNEQFF. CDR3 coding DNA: TGTGCCAGCAGCTTCCTCAGCAGGTACAATGAGCAGTTCTTC.

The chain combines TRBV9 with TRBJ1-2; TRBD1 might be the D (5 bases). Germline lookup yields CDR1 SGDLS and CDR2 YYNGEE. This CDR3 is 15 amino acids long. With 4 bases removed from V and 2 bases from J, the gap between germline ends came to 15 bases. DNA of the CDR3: TGTGCCAGCAGCTTCGGTTTTAGGGGAAACTATGGCTACACCTTC. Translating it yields CASSFGFRGNYGYTF.

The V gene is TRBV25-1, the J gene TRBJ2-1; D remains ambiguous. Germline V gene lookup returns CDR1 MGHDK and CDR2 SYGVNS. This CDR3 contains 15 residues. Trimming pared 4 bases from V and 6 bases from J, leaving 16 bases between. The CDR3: CASSVYRGTGNEQFF. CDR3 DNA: TGTGCCAGCAGTGTTTACCGAGGAACGGGCAATGAGCAGTTCTTC.

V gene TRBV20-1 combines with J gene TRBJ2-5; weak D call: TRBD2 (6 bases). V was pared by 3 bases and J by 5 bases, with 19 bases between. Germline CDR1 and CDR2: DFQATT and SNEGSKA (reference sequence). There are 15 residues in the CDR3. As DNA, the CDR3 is TGCAGTGCTAGTTTTTCGGCTAGCGACGTGGAGACCCAGTACTTC. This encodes CSASFSASDVETQYF.

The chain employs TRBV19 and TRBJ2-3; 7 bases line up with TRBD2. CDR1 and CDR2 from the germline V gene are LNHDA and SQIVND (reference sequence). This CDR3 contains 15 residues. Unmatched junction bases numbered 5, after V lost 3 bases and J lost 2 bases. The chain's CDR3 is CASSIQRDPTDTQYF. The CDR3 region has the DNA TGTGCCAGTAGTATCCAGCGGGACCCCACAGATACGCAGTATTTT. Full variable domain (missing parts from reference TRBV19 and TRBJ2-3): DGGITQSPKYLFRKEGQNVTLSCEQNLNHDAMYWYRQDPGQGLRLIYYSQIVNDFQKGDIAEGYSVSREKKESFPLTVTSAQKNPTAFYLCASSIQRDPTDTQYFGPGTRLTVL.

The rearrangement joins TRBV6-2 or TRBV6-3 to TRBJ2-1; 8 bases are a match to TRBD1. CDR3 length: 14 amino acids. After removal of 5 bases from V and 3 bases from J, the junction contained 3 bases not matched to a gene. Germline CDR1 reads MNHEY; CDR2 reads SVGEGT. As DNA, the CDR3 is TGTGCCAGCAGTGGACAGGGAAGCTACAATGAGCAGTTCTTC. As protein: CASSGQGSYNEQFF.

CDR3 amino acids: CASSIDRWGYNQPQHF. As DNA, the CDR3 is TGTGCCAGCAGCATTGACAGGTGGGGCTACAATCAGCCCCAGCATTTT. This chain links TRBV28 with TRBJ1-5; possible D gene TRBD1, 6 bases. This CDR3 comprises 16 residues. The germline V gene has CDR1 MDHEN and CDR2 SYDVKM. Trimming pared 6 bases from V and 3 bases from J, leaving 18 bases between. Drawing the rest from reference TRBV28 and TRBJ1-5, the complete variable domain is DVKVTQSSRYLVKRTGEKVFLECVQDMDHENMFWYRQDPGLGLRLIYFSYDVKMKEKGDIPEGYSVSREKKERFSLILESASTNQTSMYLCASSIDRWGYNQPQHFGDGTRLSIL.

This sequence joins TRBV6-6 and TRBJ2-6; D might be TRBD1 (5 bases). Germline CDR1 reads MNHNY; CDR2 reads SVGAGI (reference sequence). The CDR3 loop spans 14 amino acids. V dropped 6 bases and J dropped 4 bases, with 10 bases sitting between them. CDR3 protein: CASSRQSGANVLTF. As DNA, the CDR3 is TGTGCCAGCAGCCGACAGTCGGGGGCCAACGTCCTGACTTTC.

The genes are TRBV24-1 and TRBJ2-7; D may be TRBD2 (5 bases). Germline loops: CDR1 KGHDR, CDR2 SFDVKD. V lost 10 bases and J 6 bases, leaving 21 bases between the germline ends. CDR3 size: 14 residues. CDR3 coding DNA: TGTGCCACGTCAAGCGGAGCCCCGGCACTCGAGCAGTACTTC. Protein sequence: CATSSGAPALEQYF.

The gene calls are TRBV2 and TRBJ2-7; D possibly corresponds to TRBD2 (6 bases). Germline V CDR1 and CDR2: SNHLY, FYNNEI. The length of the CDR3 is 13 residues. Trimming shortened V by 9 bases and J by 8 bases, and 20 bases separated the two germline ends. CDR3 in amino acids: CASHPLAGGKQYF. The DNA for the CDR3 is TGTGCCAGTCACCCACTAGCAGGCGGAAAGCAGTACTTC.

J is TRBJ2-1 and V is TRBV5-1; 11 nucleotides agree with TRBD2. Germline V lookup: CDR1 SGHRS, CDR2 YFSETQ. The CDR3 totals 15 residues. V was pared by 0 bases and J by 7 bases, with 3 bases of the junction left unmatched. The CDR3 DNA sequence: TGCGCCAGCAGCTTGGTTACTAGCGGGAGAAATGAGCAGTTCTTC. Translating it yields CASSLVTSGRNEQFF.

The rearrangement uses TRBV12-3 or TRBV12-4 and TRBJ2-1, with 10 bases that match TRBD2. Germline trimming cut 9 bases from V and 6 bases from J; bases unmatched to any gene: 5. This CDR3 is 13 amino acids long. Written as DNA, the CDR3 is TGTGCCAGTCGAGCGGGAGGGGTCAATGAGCAGTTCTTC. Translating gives CASRAGGVNEQFF.

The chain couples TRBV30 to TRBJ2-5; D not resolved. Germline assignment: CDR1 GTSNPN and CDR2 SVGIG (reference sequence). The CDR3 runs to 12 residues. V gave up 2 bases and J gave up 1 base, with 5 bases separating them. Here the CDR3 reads CAWSPTQETQYF. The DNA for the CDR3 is TGTGCCTGGAGTCCTACCCAAGAGACCCAGTACTTC.

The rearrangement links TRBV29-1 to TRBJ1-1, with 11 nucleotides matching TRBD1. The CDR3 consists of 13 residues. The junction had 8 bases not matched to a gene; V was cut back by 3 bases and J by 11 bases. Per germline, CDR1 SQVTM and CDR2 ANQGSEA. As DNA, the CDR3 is TGCAGCGTTGACTTCGGGACAGGGGGGAAGGCTTTCTTT. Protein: CSVDFGTGGKAFF.

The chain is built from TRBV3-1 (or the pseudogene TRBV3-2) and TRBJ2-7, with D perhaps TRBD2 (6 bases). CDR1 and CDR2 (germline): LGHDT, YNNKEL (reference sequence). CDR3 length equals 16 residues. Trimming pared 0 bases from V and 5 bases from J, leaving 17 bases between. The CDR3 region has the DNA TGTGCCAGCAGCCAAGATGGGGCTAGCGCGTACAACGAGCAGTACTTC. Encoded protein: CASSQDGASAYNEQYF.

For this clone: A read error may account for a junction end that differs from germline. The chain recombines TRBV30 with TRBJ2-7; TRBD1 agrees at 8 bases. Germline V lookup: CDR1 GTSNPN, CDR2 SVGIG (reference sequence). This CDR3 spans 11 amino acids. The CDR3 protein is CAWSNGQGRDF. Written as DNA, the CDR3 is TGTGCCTGGAGTAACGGACAGGGTAGGGACTTC.